These 26 T cell receptor beta chains originate from one sample sequenced in a study of blood T cells in healthy people across ages. Alongside a J-beta primer mix, a sample-barcoded 5' primer served in a second PCR lasting roughly 6 to 11 cycles. TCRdb re-analysed the 5' RACE reads in MiXCR, keeping a single row per CDR3 protein. This table has some 1.4 million distinct CDR3 sequences, 42% appearing once. Sequenced: blood. The receptors here all came from a woman under 30 in good health.

This clonotype was counted between two and nine times. V gene TRBV11-2 combines with J gene TRBJ2-7, with TRBD2 matching over 10 bases. Germline assignment: CDR1 SGHAT and CDR2 FQNNGV. With 5 bases clipped from V and 3 bases from J, the junction kept 10 bases outside the gene matches. This CDR3 has 16 amino acids. The CDR3 region is CASSTLPSGSLYEQYF. As DNA, the CDR3 is TGTGCCAGCAGCACGCTACCTAGCGGGAGTCTCTACGAGCAGTACTTC.

This chain's CDR3 is CASMIPGTGIREQFF. The CDR3 DNA sequence: TGTGCCAGCATGATACCCGGGACAGGGATCCGTGAGCAGTTCTTC. The chain recombines TRBV27 with TRBJ2-1, with TRBD1 identical over 9 bases. The trim removed 7 bases at V and 9 bases at J, leaving 13 bases unmatched. The CDR3 runs 15 residues. CDR1 and CDR2 from the germline V gene are MNHEY and SMNVEV (reference sequence).

The genes are TRBV7-2 and TRBJ2-4, with TRBD2 matching 8 bases. Germline V gene lookup returns CDR1 SGHTA and CDR2 FQGNSA. The CDR3 covers 15 residues. The ends lost 1 base at V and 6 bases at J; junction bases unmatched: 5. The CDR3 sequence is CASSLVSGEGNIQYF. For the CDR3, the DNA is TGTGCCAGCAGCTTAGTTAGCGGGGAGGGAAACATTCAGTACTTC.

The CDR3 nucleotides read TGTGCCAGCAGTTACGGCGGGGGGCCGCACAATGAGCAGTTCTTC. This sequence encodes CASSYGGGPHNEQFF. The chain uses TRBV12-3 or TRBV12-4 and TRBJ2-1, with 8 bases that match TRBD2. CDR3 length: 15 residues. V lost 4 bases and J lost 5; bases outside the gene matches: 7.

To note about this clonotype: A read error may be the cause here, since a much bigger clone is one base away. This chain uses TRBV6-1 with TRBJ1-1, with 9 bases aligning to TRBD1. From germline, CDR1 is MNHNS and CDR2 SASEGT. Trimming cost V 6 bases and J 1 base; bases outside gene matches: 6. This CDR3 region has 15 residues. CDR3 loop: CASSHPGQGNTEAFF. CDR3 nucleotides: TGTGCCAGCAGCCACCCGGGACAGGGGAACACTGAAGCTTTCTTT.

J is TRBJ2-1 and V is TRBV12-3 or TRBV12-4, with D possibly matching TRBD2 (7 bases). The CDR3 contains 17 residues. The V gene lost 4 bases and the J gene lost 5 bases, with 21 bases spanning the gap. The CDR3 sequence is CASSSGWGGPGNNEQFF. The CDR3, as DNA: TGTGCCAGCAGTTCGGGCTGGGGGGGCCCTGGGAACAATGAGCAGTTCTTC.

The chain has TRBV12-5 and TRBJ2-5; tentative D call: TRBD1 (5 bases). The CDR3 covers 13 residues. Germline V gene sequence: CDR1 LGHNT, CDR2 FRNRAP. V was shortened by 0 bases and J by 4 bases, with 6 bases between the two germline ends. The CDR3 DNA reads TGTGCTAGTGGTTTGGTAAGGGGAGAGACCCAGTACTTC. This sequence encodes CASGLVRGETQYF.

The V call is TRBV7-9, the J call TRBJ1-6; 7 bases match TRBD1. This CDR3 region has 15 residues. The junction had 6 bases not matched to a gene; V was cut back by 5 bases and J by 5 bases. Germline V lookup: CDR1 SEHNR, CDR2 FQNEAQ (reference sequence). The CDR3 nucleotides read TGTGCCAGCAGCCCAGGACAGGAGAATAATTCACCCCTCCACTTT. The encoded protein is CASSPGQENNSPLHF.

This clonotype was seen a handful of times. The V call is TRBV10-3, the J call TRBJ2-7, with TRBD2 matching over 9 bases. V was clipped by 4 bases and J by 7 bases; unmatched bases: 11. The length of the CDR3 is 15 residues. CDR1 and CDR2 from the germline V gene are ENHRY and SYGVKD. In DNA, the CDR3 is TGTGCCATCAGTGCCCGGATAGCGGGAGAAAGTGAGCAGTACTTC. The encoded protein is CAISARIAGESEQYF.

The genes are TRBV12-3 or TRBV12-4 and TRBJ1-5, with D possibly being TRBD1 (5 bases). The CDR3 spans 17 residues. Deletions cut 2 bases from V and 0 bases from J, with 14 bases between. The CDR3 DNA sequence: TGTGCCAGCAGTTTATATGGCAGGGAATATAGCAATCAGCCCCAGCATTTT. It specifies CASSLYGREYSNQPQHF.

The genes are TRBV5-1 and TRBJ2-3; the D gene is possibly TRBD2 (6 bases). The CDR3 has 15 residues. The V end was cut by 4 bases, the J end by 6 bases, with 18 bases between. CDR1 and CDR2 from the germline V gene are SGHRS and YFSETQ. The CDR3 nucleotides are TGCGCCAGCAGCGGTCGGGAGACCTCACAGGATACGCAGTATTTT. Encoded protein: CASSGRETSQDTQYF. Combining the CDR3 with reference TRBV5-1 and TRBJ2-3 gives the whole variable domain KAGVTQTPRYLIKTRGQQVTLSCSPISGHRSVSWYQQTPGQGLQFLFEYFSETQRNKGNFPGRFSGRQFSNSRSEMNVSTLELGDSALYLCASSGRETSQDTQYFGPGTRLTVL.

This clonotype has more than one count but fewer than ten. The chain employs TRBV6-2 or TRBV6-3 and TRBJ1-2; TRBD1 agrees at 7 bases. The CDR3 has 14 residues. Germline V gene lookup returns CDR1 MNHEY and CDR2 SVGEGT. V was clipped by 5 bases and J by 2 bases; unmatched bases: 5. The CDR3 region is CASSTWTGNYGYTF. For the CDR3, the DNA is TGTGCCAGCAGTACCTGGACAGGCAACTATGGCTACACCTTC.

At least ten counts were recorded for this clonotype. V usage is TRBV12-3 or TRBV12-4 and J usage is TRBJ2-1; 8 bases are shared with TRBD1. There are 13 residues in the CDR3. Losses at the gene ends were 3 bases for V and 7 bases for J; bases not matched to a gene: 2. CDR3 sequence reads: CASSFDRGNEQFF. CDR3 nucleotides: TGTGCCAGCAGTTTCGACAGGGGTAATGAGCAGTTCTTC.

The table lists this clonotype with many counts. The rearrangement uses TRBV7-6 and TRBJ2-7; 7 nucleotides agree with TRBD1. CDR1 is SGHVS and CDR2 is FNYEAQ in the germline V gene. The V gene end was trimmed by 3 bases and the J gene end by 2 bases; junction bases not matched to a gene: 4. The CDR3 runs to 14 residues. In nucleotides, the CDR3 is TGTGCCAGCAGCTTCGGGACAGAGACCTACGAGCAGTACTTC. It yields the protein CASSFGTETYEQYF.

This clonotype was recorded a few times. The V gene is TRBV5-1, the J gene TRBJ2-6; 7 bases are shared with TRBD1. This CDR3 has 19 residues. The V gene's germline CDR1 is SGHRS and CDR2 YFSETQ. J lost 0 bases, V lost 0 bases, and 9 bases had no gene match. CDR3 nucleotide sequence: TGCGCCAGCAGCTTGGCTAAAACACAGGGGCTCTCTGGGGCCAACGTCCTGACTTTC. The encoded protein is CASSLAKTQGLSGANVLTF.

Only a few counts were recorded for this clonotype. The chain employs TRBV4-1 and TRBJ2-7, with TRBD2 matching 15 bases. V lost 5 bases to trimming and J lost 2 bases; unmatched junction nucleotides: 7. CDR1 is MGHRA and CDR2 is YSYEKL in the germline V gene. This CDR3 has 17 amino acids. In DNA, the CDR3 is TGCGCCAGCAGCAAAGCCGGGACTAGCGGGAGGACCTACGAGCAGTACTTC. Protein sequence: CASSKAGTSGRTYEQYF.

The genes are TRBV14 and TRBJ2-1, with D hard to call. The germline V gene has CDR1 SGHDN and CDR2 FVKESK. Trimming cost V 3 bases and J 2 bases, with 11 bases left between them. This CDR3 region has 15 residues. CDR3 nucleotides: TGTGCCAGCAGCCACGAAAAGGGCCCCTACAATGAGCAGTTCTTC. Protein: CASSHEKGPYNEQFF.

This clonotype was counted a single time. The CDR3 sequence is CASSLALMGQGRNNEQYF. CDR3 nucleotide sequence: TGTGCCAGCAGCTTAGCGCTAATGGGACAGGGCAGAAACAATGAGCAGTACTTC. This chain joins TRBV7-6 and TRBJ2-7, with TRBD1 matching 9 bases. Germline V gene sequence: CDR1 SGHVS, CDR2 FNYEAQ. This CDR3 has 18 residues. Trimming at V came to 0 bases and at J to 7 bases, leaving 16 bases not matched to a gene.

The rearrangement links TRBV20-1 to TRBJ1-1; D not resolved. Germline CDR1 and CDR2: DFQATT and SNEGSKA (reference sequence). V was clipped by 1 base and J by 0 bases, with 12 bases between them. The length of the CDR3 is 15 residues. CDR3: CSARAFQDLNTEAFF. The CDR3 DNA sequence: TGCAGTGCTAGAGCCTTTCAAGACCTGAACACTGAAGCTTTCTTT.

J is TRBJ2-7 and V is TRBV7-2; TRBD1 is a possible D gene (5 bases). The germline V gene has CDR1 SGHTA and CDR2 FQGNSA. CDR3 size: 13 residues. The V end was cut by 5 bases, the J end by 0 bases, with 8 bases between. CDR3 DNA: TGTGCCAGCAGCCACCAGGGCTCCTACGAGCAGTACTTC. As protein: CASSHQGSYEQYF.

The rearrangement uses TRBV9 and TRBJ2-7, with 8 bases aligning to TRBD2. Germline values: CDR1 SGDLS, CDR2 YYNGEE. The CDR3 is 14 residues long. Trimming cost V 3 bases and J 3 bases; bases outside gene matches: 5. The CDR3 DNA sequence: TGTGCCAGCAGCGGGGGACTAGGGGGCTACGAGCAGTACTTC. This translates into CASSGGLGGYEQYF.

The chain joins TRBV29-1 to TRBJ2-5; 12 nucleotides match TRBD2. The length of the CDR3 is 16 residues. The V gene end was trimmed by 5 bases and the J gene end by 5 bases; junction bases not matched to a gene: 12. Per germline, CDR1 SQVTM and CDR2 ANQGSEA. Here the CDR3 DNA reads TGCAGCGTTTTTCGGTCTAGCGGGAGGGCGGTGGAGACCCAGTACTTC. Protein: CSVFRSSGRAVETQYF.

This clonotype showed up just a few times. The chain uses TRBV3-1 and TRBJ1-2; D is unclear. This CDR3 comprises 12 residues. V was trimmed by 3 bases and J by 3 bases, leaving 5 bases between them. Per germline, CDR1 LGHDT and CDR2 YNNKEL (reference sequence). In nucleotides, the CDR3 is TGTGCCAGCAGCCATTTGGACTATGGCTACACCTTC. The encoded protein is CASSHLDYGYTF.

This clonotype was observed many times. The chain combines TRBV27 with TRBJ2-7, with 7 bases lining up with TRBD2. The CDR3 extends over 15 amino acids. Germline values: CDR1 MNHEY, CDR2 SMNVEV (reference sequence). J gave up 0 bases and V 3 bases, and 5 bases lay outside the gene matches. This chain's CDR3 is CASSFFRGGSYEQYF. In DNA, the CDR3 is TGTGCCAGCAGTTTTTTTCGCGGGGGCTCCTACGAGCAGTACTTC.

In the case of this clonotype: At one end the junction does not follow the germline gene, possibly because of a read error. This chain links TRBV5-1 with TRBJ2-5, with TRBD1 as a possible D gene (6 bases). Per germline, CDR1 SGHRS and CDR2 YFSETQ. This CDR3 is built from 14 residues. In DNA, the CDR3 is TGCGCCAGCCGCTTGGGGGCGTCACAAGAGACCCAGTACTTC. It yields the protein CASRLGASQETQYF.

This clonotype appeared once. The chain combines TRBV15 with TRBJ2-1; D is unclear. The V and J ends lost 5 bases and 0 bases respectively, with 11 bases between them. The CDR3 has 15 amino acids. Germline CDR1 reads LNHNV; CDR2 reads YYDKDF (reference sequence). The CDR3 here is CATSVSGGSYNEQFF. Here the CDR3 DNA reads TGTGCCACCAGCGTGAGTGGCGGCTCCTACAATGAGCAGTTCTTC.